This paragraph covers one T cell receptor beta chain sequence. Its antigen is currently unknown. These data come from a study of identical twins. Overall study results and limits: Zero-insertion analyses might be partly confounded by invariant T cells like MAIT and iNKT. Excess sharing by twins proved weaker in beta out-of-frame sequences. Instead of following the same donors, the conclusions were based on cross-sectional statistical analysis.

Between the trimmed V and J ends, which lost 6 bases and 3 bases, there was a span of 12 bases. This CDR3 region has 12 residues. In germline, CDR1 is SQVTM, CDR2 ANQGSEA. Addition of a universal primer site occurred through template switching, and cDNA carried unique molecular identifiers. Using its own MiXCR run on the 5' RACE reads, TCRdb lists one record per CDR3 protein. The sample consists of around 450,000 distinct CDR3 sequences, approximately 15% of them appearing once. These sequences were also reported in another study, on yellow fever vaccine responses in identical twins.

The sample comprised CD4+ T cells sorted from blood. The chain has TRBV29-1 and TRBJ2-7; D unresolved. The clonotype was recovered from a woman younger than 35 in good health. The CDR3 here is CSVQLVGYEQYF. The CDR3 DNA reads as TGCAGCGTCCAGCTCGTGGGCTACGAGCAGTACTTC.